Listed below are T cell receptor beta chains from one sample, sequenced in a study of blood T cell repertoires in COVID-19. Profiling relied on immunoSEQ multiplex PCR, and the TCRdb table lists in-frame clones only, not all of them. Found here are a few hundred thousand clones, around 87% of them singletons; the top ten hold approximately 1.9%. The sample comprised PBMCs or T cells enriched from blood (not recorded which). The receptors here all came from a man aged 35-49 years in a cohort exposed to, infected with or recovered from COVID-19 (not recorded which). The CDR3 runs from the conserved cysteine through the conserved F or W. The D gene is left open where the match is weak. Size tells how often a clone was seen (once, few, many) or the class of an expanded clone, and some rows leave it out.

clone size,J gene,V gene,D gene,CDR3 DNA,CDR3 protein
-,TRBJ1-6,TRBV2,-,TGTGCCAGCAGTGAAGCGCTGGCAGGGGCTTGGTCACCCCTCCACTTT,CASSEALAGAWSPLHF
few,TRBJ1-2,TRBV6-5,TRBD1,TGTGCCAGCAGTTACGGGACAGGGACCTTTGGCTATGGCTACACCTTC,CASSYGTGTFGYGYTF
-,TRBJ1-2,TRBV19,TRBD1,TGTGCCAGTAGTACGACAGGGGGCCAGCGGGGCTACACCTTC,CASSTTGGQRGYTF
-,TRBJ1-5,TRBV6-5,-,TGTGCCAGCAGTTACTTAGGGGGATATGATCAGCCCCAGCATTTT,CASSYLGGYDQPQHF
-,TRBJ2-7,TRBV6-6,-,TGTGCCAGCAGTCACCTGATGAGGGCTGGTAGCGGCGAGCAGTACTTC,CASSHLMRAGSGEQYF
few,TRBJ1-1,TRBV24-1,-,TGTGCCACCGGGGGCGGGGCTTTCTTT,CATGGGAFF
-,TRBJ1-6,TRBV28,TRBD1,TGTGCCAGCACCCTGACAGGGTATTCACCCCTCCACTTT,CASTLTGYSPLHF
-,TRBJ1-1,TRBV27,-,TGTGCCAGCAGTTCAGGACAGAACACTGAAGCTTTCTTT,CASSSGQNTEAFF
once,TRBJ1-2,TRBV28,TRBD1,TGTGCCAGCCGGACAGGAGTACCTGGCTACACCTTC,CASRTGVPGYTF
-,TRBJ1-6,TRBV27,TRBD1,TGTGCCAGCAGTTCCATGACAGGGGCTTCACCCCTCCACTTT,CASSSMTGASPLHF
-,TRBJ1-5,TRBV10-3,TRBD1,TGTGCCATCAGTGAGGGGGGACAGCTTAGCAATCAGCCCCAGCATTTT,CAISEGGQLSNQPQHF
-,TRBJ2-6,TRBV6-4,TRBD1,TGTGCCAGCAGTAAGGACAGGGGGTCTGGGGCCAACGTCCTGACTTTC,CASSKDRGSGANVLTF
-,TRBJ1-1,TRBV28,-,TGTGCCAGCAGAGACTCCACTGAAGCTTTCTTT,CASRDSTEAFF
-,TRBJ1-6,TRBV6-5,TRBD1,TGTGCCAGCAGTTACCGCGGACAGGGAGTCTCACCCCTCCACTTT,CASSYRGQGVSPLHF
once,TRBJ1-4,TRBV5-5,-,TGTGCCAGCAGCTTCGACTTACTGAGTGAAAAACTGTTTTTT,CASSFDLLSEKLFF
few,TRBJ1-4,TRBV6-5,-,TGTGCCAGCAGTCCCAGGGGCCGTCGGGATGAAAAACTGTTTTTT,CASSPRGRRDEKLFF
-,TRBJ1-1,TRBV30,-,TGTGCCTGGAGTGTGAGAAGAGCCACTGAAGCTTTCTTT,CAWSVRRATEAFF
-,TRBJ2-7,TRBV19,-,TGTGCCAGTAGTATTTTGGCAGACTCCTACGAGCAGTACTTC,CASSILADSYEQYF
-,TRBJ2-1,TRBV10-3,TRBD1,TGTGCCATCAGTGAACTACAGGGGGCGGATGAGCAGTTCTTC,CAISELQGADEQFF
-,TRBJ2-1,TRBV7-9,-,TGTGCCAGCAGCTTAGGTAGCGTCATAAACAATGAGCAGTTCTTC,CASSLGSVINNEQFF
-,TRBJ1-1,TRBV5-1,-,TGCGCCAGCAGCTTACTTAAATCAGACAGAGCCACTGAAGCTTTCTTT,CASSLLKSDRATEAFF
-,TRBJ2-7,TRBV19,TRBD2,TGTGCCAGTAGTTTCCGGGAGGCCAGCTTCTACGAGCAGTACTTC,CASSFREASFYEQYF
-,TRBJ2-1,TRBV7-6,TRBD2,TGTGCCAGCAGCCCGACTAGCGCGGGTGAGCAGTTCTTC,CASSPTSAGEQFF
-,TRBJ2-1,TRBV4-2,TRBD2,TGTGCCAGCAGGCACGGGCGGGAGGACTTTAATGAGCAGTTCTTC,CASRHGREDFNEQFF
-,TRBJ1-5,TRBV5-1,-,TGCGCCAGCAGCTTGGTTCCGGGAAGGTATCAGCCCCAGCATTTT,CASSLVPGRYQPQHF
-,TRBJ1-2,TRBV30,TRBD1,TGTGCCTGCACAGGGGAAAGTAACTATGGCTACACCTTC,CACTGESNYGYTF
-,TRBJ1-1,TRBV29-1,TRBD1,TGCAGCGTTGACAGGGGGCGATACACTGAAGCTTTCTTT,CSVDRGRYTEAFF
-,TRBJ2-7,TRBV10-2,-,TGCGCCAGCAGTGAGTCGAGCGGAGTAGCCTACGAGCAGTACTTC,CASSESSGVAYEQYF
-,TRBJ2-7,TRBV6-5,-,TGTGCCAGCAGTTACGGGCCAACCTACGAGCAGTACTTC,CASSYGPTYEQYF
-,TRBJ1-2,TRBV18,-,TGTGCCAGCTCACCGGGAGGGACCAACTATGGCTACACCTTC,CASSPGGTNYGYTF
-,TRBJ1-6,TRBV9,TRBD1,TGTGCCAGCAGCCCAGGACAGGGTTGGACACCCCTCCACTTT,CASSPGQGWTPLHF
once,TRBJ1-2,TRBV28,-,TGTGCCAGCAGTTTATCGGGGGTCGGCTACACCTTC,CASSLSGVGYTF
-,TRBJ2-1,TRBV28,-,TGTGCCAGCAGTTTGGGGCGGGATCCTTACAATGAGCAGTTCTTC,CASSLGRDPYNEQFF